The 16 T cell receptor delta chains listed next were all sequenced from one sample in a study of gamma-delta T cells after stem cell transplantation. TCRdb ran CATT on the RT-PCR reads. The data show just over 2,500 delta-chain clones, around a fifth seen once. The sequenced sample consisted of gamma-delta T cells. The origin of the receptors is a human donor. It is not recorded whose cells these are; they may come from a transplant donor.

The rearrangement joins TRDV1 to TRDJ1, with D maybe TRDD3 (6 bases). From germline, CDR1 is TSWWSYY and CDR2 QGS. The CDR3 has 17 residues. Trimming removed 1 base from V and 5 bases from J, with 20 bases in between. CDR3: CALGERGSRGGADKLIF. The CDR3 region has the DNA TGTGCTCTTGGGGAACGTGGGTCTCGCGGGGGAGCAGATAAACTCATCTTT.

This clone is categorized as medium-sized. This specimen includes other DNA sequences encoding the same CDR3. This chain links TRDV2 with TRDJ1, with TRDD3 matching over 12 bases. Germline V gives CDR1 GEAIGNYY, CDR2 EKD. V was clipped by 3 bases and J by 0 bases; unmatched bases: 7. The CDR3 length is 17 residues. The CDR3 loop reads CACDPLGDTGDTDKLIF. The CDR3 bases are TGTGCCTGTGACCCCCTGGGGGATACGGGAGACACCGATAAACTCATCTTT.

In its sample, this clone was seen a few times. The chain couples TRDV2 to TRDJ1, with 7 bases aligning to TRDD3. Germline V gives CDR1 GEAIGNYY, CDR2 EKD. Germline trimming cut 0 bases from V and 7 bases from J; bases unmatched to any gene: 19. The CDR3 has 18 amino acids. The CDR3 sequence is CACDTVASTGDMELKLIF. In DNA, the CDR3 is TGTGCCTGTGACACCGTCGCTTCCACTGGGGATATGGAGCTTAAACTCATCTTT.

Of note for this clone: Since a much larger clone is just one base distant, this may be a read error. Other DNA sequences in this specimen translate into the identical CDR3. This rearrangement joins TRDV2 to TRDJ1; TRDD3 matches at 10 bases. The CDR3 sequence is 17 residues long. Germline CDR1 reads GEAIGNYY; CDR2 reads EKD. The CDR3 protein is CACDTVGGYKYTDKLIF. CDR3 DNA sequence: TGTGCCTGTGACACCGTTGGGGGATACAAGTACACAGATAAACTCATCTTT.

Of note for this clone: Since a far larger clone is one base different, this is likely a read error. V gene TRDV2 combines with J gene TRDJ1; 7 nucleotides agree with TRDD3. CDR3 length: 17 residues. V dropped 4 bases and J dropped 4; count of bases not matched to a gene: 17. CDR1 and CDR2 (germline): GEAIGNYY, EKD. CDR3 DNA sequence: TGTGCCTGTGAAACCCTGGGGGGCCGGATTAAGGGCGATAAACTCATCTTT. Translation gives CACETLGGRIKGDKLIF.

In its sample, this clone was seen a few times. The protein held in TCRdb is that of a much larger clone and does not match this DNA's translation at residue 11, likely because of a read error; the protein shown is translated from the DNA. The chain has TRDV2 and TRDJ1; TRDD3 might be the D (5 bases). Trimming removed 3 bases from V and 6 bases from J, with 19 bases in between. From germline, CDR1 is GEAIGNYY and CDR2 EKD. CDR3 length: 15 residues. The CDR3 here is CACDAVLAKTNKLIF. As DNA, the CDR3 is TGTGCCTGTGACGCCGTACTGGCGAAAACCAATAAACTCATCTTT.

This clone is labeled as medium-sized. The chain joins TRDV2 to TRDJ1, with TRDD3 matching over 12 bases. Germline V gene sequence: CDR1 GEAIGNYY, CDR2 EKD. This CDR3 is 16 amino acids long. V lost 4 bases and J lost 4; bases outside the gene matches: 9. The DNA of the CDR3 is TGTGCCTGTGAAAGTCTGGGGGATACGCGGGGCGATAAACTCATCTTT. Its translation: CACESLGDTRGDKLIF.

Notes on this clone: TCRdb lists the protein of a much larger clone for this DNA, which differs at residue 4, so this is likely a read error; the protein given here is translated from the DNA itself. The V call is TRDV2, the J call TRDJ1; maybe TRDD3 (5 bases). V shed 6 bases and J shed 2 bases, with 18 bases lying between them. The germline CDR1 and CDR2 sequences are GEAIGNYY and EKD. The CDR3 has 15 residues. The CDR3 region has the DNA TGTGCCTGTTACGCCGTACTGGCGAAAACCGATAAACTCATCTTT. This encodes CACYAVLAKTDKLIF.

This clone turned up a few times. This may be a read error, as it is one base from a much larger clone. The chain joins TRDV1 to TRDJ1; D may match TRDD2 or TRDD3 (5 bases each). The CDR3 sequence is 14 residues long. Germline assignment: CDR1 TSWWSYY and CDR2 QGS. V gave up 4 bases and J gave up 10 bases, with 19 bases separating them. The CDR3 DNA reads TGTGCTCTTGGGGGTTCCTGCTATACGATGGGACTCATCTTT. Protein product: CALGGSCYTMGLIF.

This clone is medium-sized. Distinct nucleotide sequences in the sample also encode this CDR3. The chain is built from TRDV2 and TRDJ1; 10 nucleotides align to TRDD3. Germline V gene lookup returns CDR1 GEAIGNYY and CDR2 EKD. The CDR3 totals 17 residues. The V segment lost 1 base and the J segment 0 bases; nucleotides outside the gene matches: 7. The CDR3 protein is CACDTLTGGSYTDKLIF. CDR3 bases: TGTGCCTGTGACACTCTAACTGGGGGATCGTACACCGATAAACTCATCTTT.

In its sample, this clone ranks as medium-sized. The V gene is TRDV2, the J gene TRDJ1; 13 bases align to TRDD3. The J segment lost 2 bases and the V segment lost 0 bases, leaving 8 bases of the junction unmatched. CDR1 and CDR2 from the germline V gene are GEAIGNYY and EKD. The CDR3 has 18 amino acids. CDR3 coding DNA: TGTGCCTGTGACACCTTACTGGGGGATACGCGGAAGACCGATAAACTCATCTTT. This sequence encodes CACDTLLGDTRKTDKLIF.

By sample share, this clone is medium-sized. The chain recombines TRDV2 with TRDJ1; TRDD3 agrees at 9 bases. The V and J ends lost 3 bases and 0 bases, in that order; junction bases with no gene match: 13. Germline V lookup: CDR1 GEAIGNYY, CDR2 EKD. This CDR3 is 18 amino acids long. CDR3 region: CACDYTGGMGSDTDKLIF. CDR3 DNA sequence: TGTGCCTGTGACTATACTGGGGGAATGGGGTCCGACACCGATAAACTCATCTTT.

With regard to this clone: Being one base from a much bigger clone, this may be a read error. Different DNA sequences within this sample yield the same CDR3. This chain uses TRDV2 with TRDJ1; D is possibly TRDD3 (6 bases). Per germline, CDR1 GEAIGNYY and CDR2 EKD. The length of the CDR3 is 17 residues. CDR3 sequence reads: CACDNVGVGGNTDKLIF. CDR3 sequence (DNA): TGTGCATGTGACAACGTCGGGGTTGGGGGGAACACCGATAAACTCATCTTT.

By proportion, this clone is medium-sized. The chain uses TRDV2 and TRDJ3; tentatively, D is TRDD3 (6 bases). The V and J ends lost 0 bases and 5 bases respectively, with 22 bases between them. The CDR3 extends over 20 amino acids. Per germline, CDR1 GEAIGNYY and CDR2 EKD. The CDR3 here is CACDTAGAGGYIRDTRQMFF. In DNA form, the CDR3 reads TGTGCCTGTGACACCGCAGGGGCAGGAGGATACATCCGGGACACCCGACAGATGTTTTTC.

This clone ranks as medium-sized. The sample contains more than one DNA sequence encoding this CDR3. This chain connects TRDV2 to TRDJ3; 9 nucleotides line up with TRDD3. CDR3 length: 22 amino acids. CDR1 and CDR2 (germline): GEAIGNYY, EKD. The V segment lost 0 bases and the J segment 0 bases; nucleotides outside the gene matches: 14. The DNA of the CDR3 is TGTGCCTGTGACACCCTGGGGGATCGGCGCGCGAGGAGCTCCTGGGACACCCGACAGATGTTTTTC. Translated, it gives CACDTLGDRRARSSWDTRQMFF.

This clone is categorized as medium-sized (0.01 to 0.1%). CDR3 bases: TGTGCCTGTGATAACGTACTGGGGGATAGACTCACCGATAAACTCATCTTT. As protein: CACDNVLGDRLTDKLIF. V gene TRDV2 combines with J gene TRDJ1; 11 bases map to TRDD3. In germline, CDR1 is GEAIGNYY, CDR2 EKD. The length of the CDR3 is 17 residues. With V trimmed by 4 bases and J by 1 base, 10 bases remained unmatched.